This TCR beta chain emerged from a study of beta chain features in type 1 diabetes. The wider study: Nearly 110,000,000 sorted cells were examined across all samples.

Expressed TCRB transcripts were sequenced because the isolated RNA had all been reverse transcribed beforehand. Sequenced by immunoSEQ multiplex PCR; TCRdb stores in-frame clones only, minus some. The data hold under 900,000 clones, with 15% to 20% observed a single time. V was trimmed by 6 bases and J by 5 bases, leaving 10 bases between them. The V gene's germline CDR1 is SNHLY and CDR2 FYNNEI. The CDR3 length is 12 residues. This clone was picked up a small number of times. Sequencing was carried out using naive CD4+ T cells from blood. The rearrangement links TRBV2 to TRBJ1-2, with a weak D call TRBD1 (5 bases). This receptor was obtained from a woman younger than 35 in good health. The CDR3 DNA sequence: TGTGCCAGCAGGACAGAGGGGTATGGCTACACCTTC. It specifies CASRTEGYGYTF.